The sequence of this T cell receptor (beta chain) was determined in a study of CD8 T cells in Susac syndrome. About this clonotype: The junction differs from germline at one of its ends, possibly a read error.

The CDR3 extends over 10 amino acids. Germline-derived CDR1 and CDR2 are MNHNS and SASEGT. Each multiple sclerosis control was a treatment-naive patient with relapsing-remitting disease that was either stable or active. Random hexamers were used to reverse transcribe roughly 0.45 to 1 ug of RNA. From the immunoSEQ multiplex PCR reads, TCRdb called clonotypes with MiXCR, one entry per CDR3 protein. The repertoire holds about 300,000 distinct CDR3 sequences, with 85% as singletons. This TCR was sampled from a human donor with multiple sclerosis. J is TRBJ2-3 and V is TRBV6-1; possible D gene TRBD1, 7 bases. Sequenced material: CD8+ T cells from PBMCs. The CDR3 DNA follows: TGTGCCAGCAGTGGCGGGACAGCCAATTTT. It yields the protein CASSGGTANF.